A selection of T cell receptor beta chains follows, all from one sample in a study of T cell responses to AZD1222 COVID-19 vaccine. This table comes from immunoSEQ multiplex PCR, and its TCRdb copy is limited to in-frame clones, with some not included. The table records about 69,000 clones, approximately 87% of them present only once. The sample in question was peripheral blood, obtained 28 days after the second AZD1222 dose. The receptors here all came from an adult who received the AZD1222 COVID-19 vaccine. CDR3s include the opening cysteine and the closing phenylalanine or tryptophan. The D gene is left open where the match is weak. Rows may omit the clone size; those that give it use once, few, many or a size class.

TRBJ1-5,-,-,TRBV7-6,CASSFGTSNQPQHF,TGTGCCAGCAGCTTCGGGACTAGCAATCAGCCCCAGCATTTT
TRBJ1-3,TRBD1,-,TRBV30,CAWSVNGQGQNTIYF,TGTGCCTGGAGTGTAAACGGACAGGGGCAAAACACCATATATTTT
TRBJ2-2,-,-,TRBV7-8,CASSLPGAYAGELFF,TGTGCCAGCAGCTTACCAGGGGCGTATGCCGGGGAGCTGTTTTTT
TRBJ2-3,TRBD2,-,TRBV4-2,CASSQLLAGGETDTQYF,TGTGCCAGCAGCCAACTACTAGCGGGCGGTGAAACAGATACGCAGTATTTT
TRBJ2-3,TRBD2,-,TRBV5-6,CASSSTSGDTDTQYF,TGTGCCAGCAGCTCGACTAGCGGGGACACAGATACGCAGTATTTT
TRBJ1-1,TRBD1,-,TRBV18,CASSPNRDSETFF,TGTGCCAGCTCACCCAACCGGGACAGCGAGACTTTCTTT
TRBJ1-1,-,once,TRBV5-1,CASSLRGPTRPMNTEAFF,TGCGCCAGCAGCTTGCGAGGTCCGACCCGTCCGATGAACACTGAAGCTTTCTTT
TRBJ1-3,-,-,TRBV6-1,CASSERGYNTIYF,TGTGCCAGCAGTGAGCGGGGGTACAACACCATATATTTT
TRBJ2-5,-,-,TRBV12-3/TRBV12-4,CASSLRQQETQYF,TGTGCCAGCAGTTTAAGACAGCAAGAGACCCAGTACTTC
TRBJ1-3,-,-,TRBV7-9,CASSLGSGLSGNTIYF,TGTGCCAGCAGCTTAGGGTCTGGCCTTTCTGGAAACACCATATATTTT
TRBJ1-2,TRBD1,-,TRBV19,CASSSGQGASTVHGYTF,TGTGCCAGTAGTAGCGGACAGGGTGCGTCGACGGTCCATGGCTACACCTTC
TRBJ2-1,TRBD2,-,TRBV10-3,CAISGTRDNEQFF,TGTGCCATCAGTGGGACTAGGGACAATGAGCAGTTCTTC
TRBJ1-2,-,-,TRBV12-3/TRBV12-4,CASSLDRVYGYTF,TGTGCCAGCAGTTTAGACAGGGTCTATGGCTACACCTTC
TRBJ1-2,-,once,TRBV24-1,CATSVRIRVLRYGYTF,TGTGCCACCAGTGTCAGAATAAGGGTCTTACGGTATGGCTACACCTTC
TRBJ1-2,TRBD1,-,TRBV3-1/TRBV3-2,CASSRDRVSNYGYTF,TGTGCCAGCAGCCGCGACAGGGTCTCTAACTATGGCTACACCTTC